This T cell receptor (beta chain) derives from a study of shared clonotypes between healthy human individuals. Study conclusions and caveats: Sequencing depth was expected to affect clonotype sharing among donors. Non-shared clonotypes showed lower generation probabilities than clonotypes common to all four donors.

Of note for this clone: Its matching antigen is unknown.

Each subset's genomic DNA was split evenly across several immunoSEQ plates. Here immunoSEQ multiplex PCR was the method, and the copy in TCRdb shows in-frame clones only, minus some. Of roughly 2.2 million clones listed, under 95% are singletons. Deletions cut 3 bases from V and 3 bases from J, with 15 bases between. CDR1 SGHNT and CDR2 YYREEE come from the germline V gene (reference sequence). This CDR3 contains 15 residues. Every contributor of samples was a Caucasian grown-up residing in Nashville, Tennessee. The rearrangement links TRBV5-4 to TRBJ2-5; the D gene is possibly TRBD1 (6 bases). This TCR derives from a man between 18 and 29 years old in good health. Some clones in this sample may be carry-over from other donors' samples. The sequencing input was naive CD4+ T cells from PBMCs. The subset here: CD45RA+ positively selected. CDR3 region: CASSSRGGWEETQYF. Written as DNA, the CDR3 is TGTGCCAGCAGCTCTCGAGGGGGATGGGAAGAGACCCAGTACTTC.